The next 9 T cell receptor beta chains were all read from a single sample in a study of graft-versus-host responses after intestinal transplantation. Measured with immunoSEQ multiplex PCR; TCRdb has only the in-frame clones, and not every one. This sample has under 50,000 clones, with over 85% found just once. Sample: PBMCs, taken around 280 days after transplant. The receptors were gathered from a human patient who received an intestinal transplant, so some T cells may come from the graft donor.

The genes are TRBV4-1 and TRBJ2-1, with TRBD2 matching 16 bases. CDR1 is MGHRA, CDR2 YSYEKL, per germline. J lost 3 bases, V lost 2 bases, and 10 bases had no gene match. The CDR3 is made up of 20 amino acids. The CDR3: CASSQPGLAGGLQNYNEQFF. As DNA, the CDR3 is TGCGCCAGCAGCCAACCGGGACTAGCGGGGGGGTTGCAGAACTACAATGAGCAGTTCTTC.

The chain carries TRBV7-4 and TRBJ2-1; D may be TRBD2 (6 bases). Germline V gene sequence: CDR1 SGHVT, CDR2 SQSDAQ. The CDR3 loop spans 15 amino acids. Trimming shortened V by 5 bases and J by 3 bases, and 14 bases separated the two germline ends. The DNA for the CDR3 is TGTGCCAGCAGCGCCCCGGGGGAGTTCTACAATGAGCAGTTCTTC. Its translation is CASSAPGEFYNEQFF.

The genes are TRBV4-2 and TRBJ1-2; D gene ambiguous. V gave up 5 bases and J gave up 4 bases, with 14 bases separating them. There are 14 residues in the CDR3. In germline, CDR1 is LGHNA, CDR2 YNFKEQ. The CDR3 sequence is CASSLVGFSYGYTF. Here the CDR3 DNA reads TGTGCCAGCAGCTTGGTAGGGTTCAGCTATGGCTACACCTTC.

The chain employs TRBV30 and TRBJ1-1; unclear D gene. V lost 2 bases and J lost 3, with 7 bases in between. The CDR3 runs to 12 residues. CDR1 GTSNPN and CDR2 SVGIG come from the germline V gene (reference sequence). The CDR3 nucleotides are TGTGCCTGGAGTATTGAGGACACTGAAGCTTTCTTT. Translating gives CAWSIEDTEAFF.

The genes are TRBV27 and TRBJ1-3; 7 nucleotides agree with TRBD1. Trimming cost V 5 bases and J 4 bases; bases outside gene matches: 8. The germline CDR1 and CDR2 sequences are MNHEY and SMNVEV (reference sequence). This CDR3 comprises 15 residues. The CDR3 loop is CASSPTPQGGNTIYF. DNA of the CDR3: TGTGCCAGCAGTCCGACGCCACAGGGGGGAAACACCATATATTTT.

This chain connects TRBV19 to TRBJ1-5, with a weak D call TRBD1 (5 bases). The V gene lost 6 bases and the J gene lost 1 base, with 19 bases spanning the gap. The CDR3 extends over 17 amino acids. Germline assignment: CDR1 LNHDA and CDR2 SQIVND (reference sequence). The CDR3 reads CASSPIRDPLSNQPQHF. The CDR3 DNA is TGTGCCAGTAGCCCGATCCGGGACCCGCTCAGCAATCAGCCCCAGCATTTT.

The chain combines TRBV11-3 with TRBJ2-1; no reliable D call. The CDR3 extends over 15 amino acids. Trimming stripped 1 base from V and 1 base from J, with 8 bases between. CDR1 and CDR2 from the germline V gene are SGHNT and YENEEA. DNA of the CDR3: TGTGCCAGCAGCTTAGGGCAGAAGTCCTACAATGAGCAGTTCTTC. It encodes CASSLGQKSYNEQFF.

The chain has TRBV27 and TRBJ1-6; perhaps TRBD1 as D (6 bases). Per the germline V gene, CDR1 is MNHEY and CDR2 is SMNVEV (reference sequence). Trimming removed 6 bases from V and 8 bases from J, with 11 bases in between. CDR3 length equals 13 residues. CDR3 DNA sequence: TGTGCCAGCAGCTACTCAGGGGATTCACCCCTCCACTTT. As protein: CASSYSGDSPLHF.

The rearrangement joins TRBV11-2 to TRBJ1-2, with TRBD1 as a possible D gene (6 bases). V was trimmed by 4 bases and J by 7 bases, leaving 19 bases between them. The CDR3 totals 15 residues. Germline CDR1 SGHAT, CDR2 FQNNGV. CDR3 protein: CASSSSRGGASGYTF. In DNA form, the CDR3 reads TGTGCCAGCAGCTCATCCCGAGGGGGGGCCTCTGGCTACACCTTC.